This TCR beta chain was obtained from a study of blood T cell repertoires in COVID-19. Study information: Researchers got acute and convalescent COVID-19 samples from the United States, Italy and Spain.

Adults between roughly 18 and 100 years of age took part from about two dozen US areas. As processed by the authors: Estimates of nucleated cell counts were drawn from the amplification of reference gene primers. Repertoires were generated with immunoSEQ multiplex PCR, while TCRdb's copy carries only in-frame clones and drops some. The V and J calls and clone size were taken over from that table, and D and trimming were inferred from the DNA. In the table there are 470,000 or so clones, roughly 85% of which are singletons. The germline CDR1 and CDR2 sequences are SGHDT and YYEEEE. This CDR3 is 14 amino acids long. V lost 6 bases, J lost 12 bases, and 19 bases lay in between.

Sequenced: PBMCs or T cells enriched from blood (not recorded which). This rearrangement joins TRBV5-6 to TRBJ1-6, with unresolved D. The origin of this receptor is a woman between 18 and 29 years old with acute COVID-19. CDR3 residues: CASTSESREKPLHF. DNA of the CDR3: TGTGCCAGCACCTCCGAGTCGCGAGAGAAACCCCTCCACTTT. The entire variable domain, with the rest obtained from reference TRBV5-6 and TRBJ1-6, is as follows: DAGVTQSPTHLIKTRGQQVTLRCSPKSGHDTVSWYQQALGQGPQFIFQYYEEEERQRGNFPDRFSGHQFPNYSSELNVNALLLGDSALYLCASTSESREKPLHFGNGTRLTVT.